This T cell receptor (beta chain) was identified in a study of blood T cells in healthy people across ages. Whole-study findings and limits: Long-lived donors exceeded aged donors in naive CD4+ cells and diversity.

Next came a second PCR, run for roughly 6 to 11 cycles, which used a sample-barcoded 5' primer along with a J-beta primer mix. MiXCR, applied by TCRdb to the 5' RACE reads, yields one record per CDR3 protein. The sample yields more than 1 million distinct CDR3 sequences, roughly 45% seen once. CDR1 and CDR2 from the germline V gene are SGHRS and YFSETQ. Trimming took 7 bases from V and 5 from J; bases not matched to a gene: 5. This CDR3 is built from 14 residues. Only a few counts were recorded for this clonotype. The target antigen is unknown. This receptor was identified in a woman aged 55-75 years in good health. The source material was blood. This chain links TRBV5-1 with TRBJ2-1; 11 nucleotides align to TRBD2. CDR3 DNA sequence: TGCGCCAGCGGGGGACTAGCGGAAAACAATGAGCAGTTCTTC. This codes for CASGGLAENNEQFF.